This entry features one TCR beta chain sequence. This entry belongs to a study of blood T cell repertoires in COVID-19. About the study: Acute and convalescent COVID-19 samples came from the United States, Italy and Spain. The analysed material was cDNA or gDNA that came from T cells, B-cell-depleted T cells, or PBMCs.

Germline V gene lookup returns CDR1 MNHEY and CDR2 SMNVEV (reference sequence). The CDR3 loop spans 14 amino acids. The junction had 7 bases not matched to a gene; V was cut back by 7 bases and J by 4 bases. Under the authors' procedure: Reference gene primer amplification gave estimated nucleated cell counts. The protocol was immunoSEQ multiplex PCR, while the TCRdb copy is restricted to in-frame clones and leaves out a portion. Clone size and V and J calls were adopted from that table, with D and trimming inferred from the DNA. Here the sample spans 350,000 or so clones, 85% to 90% being singletons.

V is TRBV27 and J is TRBJ1-3; 7 nucleotides agree with TRBD1. The sample consisted of peripheral blood. The clonotype originates from a man in his late teens or twenties with active or convalescent COVID-19. The CDR3, as DNA: TGTGCCAGCACCTCTAGGGACAGCGGAAACACCATATATTTT. It is translated as CASTSRDSGNTIYF.